This TCR beta chain is drawn from a study of shared clonotypes between healthy human individuals. Produced via immunoSEQ multiplex PCR; TCRdb's table is partial and in-frame only. The sample contains approximately 400,000 clones, approximately 96% of which appear only once. Deletions cut 1 base from V and 3 bases from J, with 4 bases between. CDR3 length equals 12 residues. Per the germline V gene, CDR1 is SEHNR and CDR2 is FQNEAQ (reference sequence). The donors were adults (healthy and HIV-negative) with no recent acute infections or vaccinations. The receptor's source is a man aged 25-45 years in good health. The rearrangement joins TRBV7-9 to TRBJ2-7; D gene unclear. The sequenced material came from memory CD8+ T cells sorted from blood. The subset was: CD45RO+ cells pooled with CCR7-negative TemRA cells. The CDR3 nucleotides are TGTGCCAGCAGCTTAGAGAACTACGAGCAGTACTTC. It translates to CASSLENYEQYF.